The subject of this entry is one TCR beta chain. Its specificity is unknown. Sequenced by immunoSEQ multiplex PCR; TCRdb stores in-frame clones only, minus some. The sample shows tens of thousands of clones, about 90% of them seen only once. This CDR3 is 13 amino acids long. V was pared by 6 bases and J by 2 bases, with 10 bases between. These data originate in a study of T cell responses to AZD1222 COVID-19 vaccine. Study summary: Analysis merged second doses at about 4 or about 12 weeks. Study conclusions and caveats: Among AZD1222 vaccinees, only six were seropositive at baseline. With dominance at 160-218 and 743-854, vaccine-associated CD4 TCRs spanned spike.

Sequenced material: peripheral blood, taken on day 0 of AZD1222 vaccination. J is TRBJ2-5 and V is TRBV12-3 or TRBV12-4; D ambiguous. This sequence was found in an adult in good health. The CDR3 protein is CASSPWRQETQYF. In nucleotides, the CDR3 is TGTGCCAGCAGCCCGTGGCGGCAAGAGACCCAGTACTTC.